One sample yielded the 26 T cell receptor beta chains listed below, sequenced in a study of OX40 agonist ivuxolimab in advanced cancers. Data came from immunoSEQ multiplex PCR; TCRdb stores just in-frame clones and leaves some out. The table records about 61,000 clones, about 90% of them present only once. Sequences were derived from CD4+ or CD8+ T cells sorted from blood, sampled in a trial of the OX40 agonist ivuxolimab. These receptors all stem from an adult with an advanced solid tumor such as melanoma, head and neck, liver or kidney cancer.

The chain links TRBV29-1 to TRBJ2-3; D gene unclear. Trimming shortened V by 0 bases and J by 3 bases, and 1 base separated the two germline ends. This CDR3 has 11 residues. Germline CDR1 SQVTM, CDR2 ANQGSEA. CDR3 DNA: TGCAGCGTTGAAGATACAGATACGCAGTATTTT. Translating gives CSVEDTDTQYF.

The gene calls are TRBV6-5 and TRBJ2-1, with D tentatively TRBD2 (5 bases). The CDR3 runs to 15 residues. Per the germline V gene, CDR1 is MNHEY and CDR2 is SVGAGI. V lost 2 bases, J lost 8 bases, and 16 bases lay in between. CDR3 residues: CASSYDITSGDEQFF. CDR3 DNA: TGTGCCAGCAGTTACGATATTACTAGTGGGGATGAGCAGTTCTTC.

This clone was recorded a few times. The chain is built from TRBV25-1 and TRBJ1-3; no clear D gene. Trimming pared 2 bases from V and 3 bases from J, leaving 11 bases between. This CDR3 comprises 15 residues. Germline V lookup: CDR1 MGHDK, CDR2 SYGVNS. CDR3 coding DNA: TGTGCCAGCAGTGAAAATTTCGATGGTGGAAACACCATATATTTT. Translation gives CASSENFDGGNTIYF. The full variable domain, with the rest looked up from reference TRBV25-1 and TRBJ1-3, is EADIYQTPRYLVIGTGKKITLECSQTMGHDKMYWYQQDPGMELHLIHYSYGVNSTEKGDLSSESTVSRIRTEHFPLTLESARPSHTSQYLCASSENFDGGNTIYFGEGSWLTVV.

V usage is TRBV28 and J usage is TRBJ1-5, with D perhaps matching TRBD1 (5 bases). V dropped 2 bases and J dropped 0 bases, with 17 bases sitting between them. Per germline, CDR1 MDHEN and CDR2 SYDVKM. The CDR3 totals 18 residues. CDR3 sequence (DNA): TGTGCCAGCAGTTTAGCGACAGAAACCATCTATAGCAATCAGCCCCAGCATTTT. Residues: CASSLATETIYSNQPQHF.

The chain uses TRBV28 and TRBJ2-5, with 11 bases matching TRBD2. The CDR3 covers 14 residues. The junction had 4 bases not matched to a gene; V was cut back by 6 bases and J by 4 bases. Germline values: CDR1 MDHEN, CDR2 SYDVKM. The CDR3 nucleotides read TGTGCCAGCAGACTAGCGGGGGCACTAGAGACCCAGTACTTC. Encoded protein: CASRLAGALETQYF. Looking up the rest from reference TRBV28 and TRBJ2-5 gives the full variable domain: DVKVTQSSRYLVKRTGEKVFLECVQDMDHENMFWYRQDPGLGLRLIYFSYDVKMKEKGDIPEGYSVSREKKERFSLILESASTNQTSMYLCASRLAGALETQYFGPGTRLLVL.

J is TRBJ1-2 and V is TRBV4-3; possible D gene TRBD1, 6 bases. Germline values: CDR1 LGHNA, CDR2 YSLEER. This CDR3 has 16 amino acids. V lost 0 bases to trimming and J lost 0 bases, with 11 bases between them. CDR3 coding DNA: TGCGCCAGCAGCCAAGATGGGGACATGACTAACTATGGCTACACCTTC. It encodes CASSQDGDMTNYGYTF.

The chain links TRBV4-1 to TRBJ1-5; 12 bases match TRBD1. V was clipped by 0 bases and J by 6 bases; unmatched bases: 3. The CDR3 consists of 16 residues. Germline V gives CDR1 MGHRA, CDR2 YSYEKL. The CDR3 DNA sequence: TGCGCCAGCAGCCAAGAAGGGACAGGGGGCGGTCAGCCCCAGCATTTT. Its protein is CASSQEGTGGGQPQHF.

The chain joins TRBV6-5 to TRBJ2-7; D gene ambiguous. V lost 3 bases to trimming and J lost 5 bases, with 5 bases between them. CDR3 length: 11 amino acids. Per germline, CDR1 MNHEY and CDR2 SVGAGI. The DNA of the CDR3 is TGTGCCAGCAGTTATCTGAACGAGCAGTACTTC. Translated: CASSYLNEQYF.

The rearrangement joins TRBV6-5 to TRBJ1-1, with no clear D. CDR1 MNHEY and CDR2 SVGAGI come from the germline V gene. V lost 8 bases to trimming and J lost 1 base, with 8 bases between them. The CDR3 is 12 residues long. CDR3 region: CASSGENTEAFF. The DNA of the CDR3 is TGTGCCAGCTCTGGAGAGAACACTGAAGCTTTCTTT.

The rearrangement uses TRBV4-3 and TRBJ2-7, with TRBD1 matching 7 bases. V trimming: 1 base; J trimming: 3 bases; junction bases outside the gene matches: 9. The CDR3 is 16 residues long. Germline V gene data show CDR1 as LGHNA and CDR2 as YSLEER. The DNA of the CDR3 is TGCGCCAGCAGCCAAGTTCTTGGACAGGAAAGCTACGAGCAGTACTTC. Protein product: CASSQVLGQESYEQYF.

The chain joins TRBV9 to TRBJ1-2, with 9 bases fitting TRBD1. Unmatched junction bases numbered 4, after V lost 0 bases and J lost 4 bases. Germline lookup yields CDR1 SGDLS and CDR2 YYNGEE. CDR3 size: 15 residues. The CDR3 DNA reads TGTGCCAGCAGCGTAGACCGGGACAGGGCCTATGGCTACACCTTC. Translation gives CASSVDRDRAYGYTF.

The CDR3 loop is CASSVAGGVAGEQFF. For the CDR3, the DNA is TGTGCCAGCAGCGTAGCGGGAGGAGTAGCGGGTGAGCAGTTCTTC. The chain has TRBV9 and TRBJ2-1; the match to TRBD2 covers 7 bases. Germline CDR1 is SGDLS and CDR2 is YYNGEE. The CDR3 runs to 15 residues. V shed 0 bases, J shed 9 bases, and the junction held 9 bases outside the gene matches.

The chain is built from TRBV6-5 and TRBJ1-2; 7 bases are a match to TRBD1. The CDR3 has 14 residues. The germline CDR1 and CDR2 sequences are MNHEY and SVGAGI. V was pared by 6 bases and J by 3 bases, with 7 bases of the junction left unmatched. CDR3 DNA sequence: TGTGCCAGCAGCACCTATCAGGGGGACTATGGCTACACCTTC. Protein product: CASSTYQGDYGYTF.

This chain joins TRBV4-2 and TRBJ2-3, with 11 nucleotides matching TRBD1. Germline CDR1 LGHNA, CDR2 YNFKEQ. The CDR3 spans 13 residues. With V trimmed by 8 bases and J by 8 bases, 6 bases remained unmatched. The DNA of the CDR3 is TGTGCCAGCGAGGGACAGGGGGGGGGTACGCAGTATTTT. It encodes CASEGQGGGTQYF.

The rearrangement links TRBV28 to TRBJ1-5; TRBD1 aligns across 10 bases. CDR1 and CDR2 from the germline V gene are MDHEN and SYDVKM. The CDR3 totals 18 residues. Trimming at V came to 2 bases and at J to 1 base, leaving 8 bases not matched to a gene. Here the CDR3 DNA reads TGTGCCAGCAGTTTAGGTCTGACAGGGGGCGCAAGCAATCAGCCCCAGCATTTT. This sequence encodes CASSLGLTGGASNQPQHF.

The rearrangement links TRBV6-5 to TRBJ2-5; 7 bases fit TRBD1. The CDR3 is 16 amino acids. Losses at the gene ends were 0 bases for V and 4 bases for J; bases not matched to a gene: 8. CDR1 MNHEY and CDR2 SVGAGI come from the germline V gene. CDR3 region: CASSYSRQDRLETQYF. The CDR3 DNA is TGTGCCAGCAGTTACTCCCGGCAGGACAGGTTAGAGACCCAGTACTTC.

The V gene is TRBV19, the J gene TRBJ2-6; 10 nucleotides match TRBD1. Germline loops: CDR1 LNHDA, CDR2 SQIVND (reference sequence). J lost 2 bases, V lost 9 bases, and 7 bases had no gene match. The CDR3 is 16 amino acids. The CDR3 DNA is TGTGCCAGCCTAAGGACAGGGGGAGCTGGGGCCAACGTCCTGACTTTC. Protein product: CASLRTGGAGANVLTF.

The chain employs TRBV7-9 and TRBJ1-2, with D perhaps matching TRBD1 (5 bases). Trimming took off 4 bases at V and 3 bases at J, with 9 bases between the two ends. The CDR3 totals 13 residues. From germline, CDR1 is SEHNR and CDR2 FQNEAQ (reference sequence). The CDR3 bases are TGTGCCAGCAGCTCCGGGACTGACTATGGCTACACCTTC. This translates into CASSSGTDYGYTF.

The chain carries TRBV19 and TRBJ2-5; unclear D gene. V was shortened by 2 bases and J by 5 bases, with 6 bases between the two germline ends. This CDR3 is 12 amino acids long. The germline V gene has CDR1 LNHDA and CDR2 SQIVND (reference sequence). The CDR3: CASSIPRETQYF. The CDR3, as DNA: TGTGCCAGTAGTATACCGCGGGAGACCCAGTACTTC.

The rearrangement links TRBV2 to TRBJ2-7; 10 nucleotides line up with TRBD1. J was trimmed by 3 bases and V by 0 bases; bases with no gene match: 5. This CDR3 has 16 amino acids. Germline V CDR1 and CDR2: SNHLY, FYNNEI. The CDR3 region has the DNA TGTGCCAGCAGTGAAGCATCCGGGACAGGGGTCTACGAGCAGTACTTC. It specifies CASSEASGTGVYEQYF.

J is TRBJ1-2 and V is TRBV9; 7 bases line up with TRBD1. This CDR3 contains 15 residues. Per the germline V gene, CDR1 is SGDLS and CDR2 is YYNGEE. J gave up 7 bases and V 0 bases, and 9 bases lay outside the gene matches. The CDR3 coding sequence is TGTGCCAGCAGCGTAGCTGAATGGGCAGGGGGTGGCTACACCTTC. Protein product: CASSVAEWAGGGYTF.

The genes are TRBV6-1 and TRBJ2-7; D is possibly TRBD1 (5 bases). Trimming pared 3 bases from V and 5 bases from J, leaving 8 bases between. CDR1 and CDR2 (germline): MNHNS, SASEGT. CDR3 length: 12 amino acids. The CDR3 nucleotides read TGTGCCAGCAGTGACCCAGGGAACGAGCAGTACTTC. Residues: CASSDPGNEQYF.

The J gene is TRBJ1-2, the V gene TRBV5-4, with D perhaps TRBD1 (6 bases). Trimming stripped 2 bases from V and 6 bases from J, with 11 bases between. The CDR3 totals 13 residues. Germline CDR1 and CDR2: SGHNT and YYREEE (reference sequence). Here the CDR3 reads CASSFFGGDGYTF. The CDR3 DNA follows: TGTGCCAGCAGCTTCTTTGGGGGCGATGGCTACACCTTC.

The rearrangement joins TRBV29-1 to TRBJ1-5; D uncertain. The CDR3 has 13 amino acids. Trimming cost V 4 bases and J 0 bases, with 7 bases left between them. CDR1 and CDR2 (germline): SQVTM, ANQGSEA. CDR3 sequence reads: CSVARDSNQPQHF. The DNA for the CDR3 is TGCAGCGTTGCGCGGGATAGCAATCAGCCCCAGCATTTT.

The chain links TRBV18 to TRBJ2-1; D may be TRBD1 (6 bases). V lost 6 bases and J 3 bases, leaving 15 bases between the germline ends. In germline, CDR1 is KGHSH, CDR2 LQKENI. The CDR3 has 15 residues. The CDR3 sequence is CASSQDSGYYNEQFF. CDR3 bases: TGTGCCAGCTCCCAGGACAGTGGATACTACAATGAGCAGTTCTTC. Combining the CDR3 with reference TRBV18 and TRBJ2-1 gives the whole variable domain NAGVMQNPRHLVRRRGQEARLRCSPMKGHSHVYWYRQLPEEGLKFMVYLQKENIIDESGMPKERFSAEFPKEGPSILRIQQVVRGDSAAYFCASSQDSGYYNEQFFGPGTRLTVL.

The rearrangement joins TRBV11-2 to TRBJ2-3; D is undetermined. The germline V gene encodes CDR1 SGHAT and CDR2 FQNNGV. The CDR3 loop spans 13 amino acids. The V and J ends lost 5 bases and 10 bases respectively, with 16 bases between them. The CDR3 DNA sequence: TGTGCCAGCAGCACACCGAGTTCGCCATCGCAGTATTTT. It codes for CASSTPSSPSQYF.